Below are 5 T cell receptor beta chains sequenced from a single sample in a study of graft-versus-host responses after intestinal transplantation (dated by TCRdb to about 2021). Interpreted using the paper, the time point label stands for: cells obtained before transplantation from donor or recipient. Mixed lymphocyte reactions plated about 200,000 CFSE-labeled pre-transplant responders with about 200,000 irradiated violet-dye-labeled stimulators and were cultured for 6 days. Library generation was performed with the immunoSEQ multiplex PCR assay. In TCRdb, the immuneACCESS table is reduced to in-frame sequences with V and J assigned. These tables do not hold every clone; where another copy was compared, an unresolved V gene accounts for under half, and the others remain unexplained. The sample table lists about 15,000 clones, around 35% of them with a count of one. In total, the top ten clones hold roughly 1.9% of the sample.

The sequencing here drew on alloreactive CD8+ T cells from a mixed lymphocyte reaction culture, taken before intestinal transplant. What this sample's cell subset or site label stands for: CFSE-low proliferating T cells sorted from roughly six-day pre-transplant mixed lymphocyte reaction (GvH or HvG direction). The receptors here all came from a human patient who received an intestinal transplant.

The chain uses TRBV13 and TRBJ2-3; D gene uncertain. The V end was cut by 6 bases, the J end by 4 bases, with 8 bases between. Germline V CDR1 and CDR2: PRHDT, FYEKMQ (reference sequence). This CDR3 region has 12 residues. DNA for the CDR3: TGTGCCAGCAGACAAGATTCAGATACGCAGTATTTT. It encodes CASRQDSDTQYF.

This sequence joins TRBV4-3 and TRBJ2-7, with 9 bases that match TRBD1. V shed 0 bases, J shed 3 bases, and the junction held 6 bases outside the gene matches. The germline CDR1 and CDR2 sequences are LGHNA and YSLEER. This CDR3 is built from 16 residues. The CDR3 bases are TGCGCCAGCAGCCAAGACCACGGGACAGGGATCTACGAGCAGTACTTC. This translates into CASSQDHGTGIYEQYF.

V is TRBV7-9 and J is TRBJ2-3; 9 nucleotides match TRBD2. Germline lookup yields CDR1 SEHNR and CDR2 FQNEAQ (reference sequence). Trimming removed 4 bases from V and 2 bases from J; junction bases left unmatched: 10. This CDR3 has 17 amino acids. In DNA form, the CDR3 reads TGTGCCAGCAGCTCGCTTACCGCGGGGGGGGTCACAGATACGCAGTATTTT. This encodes CASSSLTAGGVTDTQYF. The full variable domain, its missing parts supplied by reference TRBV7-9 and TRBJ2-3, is DTGVSQNPRHKITKRGQNVTFRCDPISEHNRLYWYRQTLGQGPEFLTYFQNEAQLEKSRLLSDRFSAERPKGSFSTLEIQRTEQGDSAMYLCASSSLTAGGVTDTQYFGPGTRLTVL.

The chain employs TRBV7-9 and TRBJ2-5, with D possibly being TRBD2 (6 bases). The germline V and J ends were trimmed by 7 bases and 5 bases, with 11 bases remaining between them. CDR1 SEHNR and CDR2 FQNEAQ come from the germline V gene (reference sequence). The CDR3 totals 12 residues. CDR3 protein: CASNAGFETQYF. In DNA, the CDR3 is TGTGCCAGCAACGCGGGGTTCGAGACCCAGTACTTC.

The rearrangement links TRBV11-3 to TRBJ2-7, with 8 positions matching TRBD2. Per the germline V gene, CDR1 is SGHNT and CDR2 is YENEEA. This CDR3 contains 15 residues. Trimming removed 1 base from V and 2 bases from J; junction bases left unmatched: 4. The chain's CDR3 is CASSLVAGGPYEQYF. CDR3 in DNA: TGTGCCAGCAGCTTAGTTGCGGGGGGACCCTACGAGCAGTACTTC.